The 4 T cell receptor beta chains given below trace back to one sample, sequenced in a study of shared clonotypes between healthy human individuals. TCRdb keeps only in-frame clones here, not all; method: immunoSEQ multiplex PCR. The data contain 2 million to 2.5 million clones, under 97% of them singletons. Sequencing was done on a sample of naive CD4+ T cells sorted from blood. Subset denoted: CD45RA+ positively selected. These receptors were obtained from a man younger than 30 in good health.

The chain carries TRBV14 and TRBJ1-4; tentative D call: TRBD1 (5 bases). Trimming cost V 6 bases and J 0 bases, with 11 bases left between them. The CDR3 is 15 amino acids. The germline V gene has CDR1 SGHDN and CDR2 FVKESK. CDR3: CASRGHHATNEKLFF. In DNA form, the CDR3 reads TGTGCCAGCAGAGGACACCATGCAACTAATGAAAAACTGTTTTTT.

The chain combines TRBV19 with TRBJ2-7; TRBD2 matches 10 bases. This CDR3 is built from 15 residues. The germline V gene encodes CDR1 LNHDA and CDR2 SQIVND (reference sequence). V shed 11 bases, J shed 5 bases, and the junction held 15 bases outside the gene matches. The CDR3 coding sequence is TGTGCCCGTGCTGTCGCTAGCGGGAGTCCCGACGAGCAGTACTTC. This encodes CARAVASGSPDEQYF. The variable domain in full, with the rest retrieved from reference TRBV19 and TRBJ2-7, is DGGITQSPKYLFRKEGQNVTLSCEQNLNHDAMYWYRQDPGQGLRLIYYSQIVNDFQKGDIAEGYSVSREKKESFPLTVTSAQKNPTAFYLCARAVASGSPDEQYFGPGTRLTVT.

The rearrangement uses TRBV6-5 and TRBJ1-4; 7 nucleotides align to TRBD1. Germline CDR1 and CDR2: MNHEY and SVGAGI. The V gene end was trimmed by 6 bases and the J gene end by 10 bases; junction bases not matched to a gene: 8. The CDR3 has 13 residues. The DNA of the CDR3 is TGTGCCAGCAGCCAAACAGGGGAGGCAAAACTGTTTTTT. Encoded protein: CASSQTGEAKLFF.

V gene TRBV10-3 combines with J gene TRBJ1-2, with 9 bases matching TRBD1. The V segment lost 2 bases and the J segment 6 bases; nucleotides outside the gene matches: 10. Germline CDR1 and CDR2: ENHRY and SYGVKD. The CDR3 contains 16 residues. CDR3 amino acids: CAISETPGTGRNGYTF. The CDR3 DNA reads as TGTGCCATCAGTGAGACCCCCGGGACAGGGCGAAATGGCTACACCTTC.